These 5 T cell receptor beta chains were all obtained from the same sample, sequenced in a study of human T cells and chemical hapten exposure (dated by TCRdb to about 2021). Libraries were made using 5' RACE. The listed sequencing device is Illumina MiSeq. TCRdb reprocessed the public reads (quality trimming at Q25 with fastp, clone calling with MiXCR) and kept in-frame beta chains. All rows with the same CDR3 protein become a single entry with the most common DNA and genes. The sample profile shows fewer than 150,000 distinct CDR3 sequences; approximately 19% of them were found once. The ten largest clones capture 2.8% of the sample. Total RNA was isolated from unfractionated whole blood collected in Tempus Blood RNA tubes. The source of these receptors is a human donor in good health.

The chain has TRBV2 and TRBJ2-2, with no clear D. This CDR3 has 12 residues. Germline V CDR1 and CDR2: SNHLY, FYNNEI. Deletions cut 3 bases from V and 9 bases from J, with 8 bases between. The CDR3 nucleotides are TGTGCCAGCAGTGATCCGCGCAGGGAGCTGTTTTTT. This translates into CASSDPRRELFF.

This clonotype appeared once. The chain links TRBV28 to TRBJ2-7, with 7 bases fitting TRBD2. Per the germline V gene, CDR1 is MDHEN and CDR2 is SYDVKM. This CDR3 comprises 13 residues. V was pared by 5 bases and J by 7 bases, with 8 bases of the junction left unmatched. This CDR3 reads CASSLPWEGEQYF. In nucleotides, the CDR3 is TGTGCCAGCAGTCTCCCCTGGGAGGGGGAGCAGTACTTC.

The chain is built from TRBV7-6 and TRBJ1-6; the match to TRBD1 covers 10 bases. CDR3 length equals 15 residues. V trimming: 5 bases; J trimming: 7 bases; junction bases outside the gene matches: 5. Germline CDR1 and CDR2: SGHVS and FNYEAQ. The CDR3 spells CASSGRQGANSPLHF. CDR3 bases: TGTGCCAGCAGCGGACGACAGGGGGCGAATTCACCCCTCCACTTT.

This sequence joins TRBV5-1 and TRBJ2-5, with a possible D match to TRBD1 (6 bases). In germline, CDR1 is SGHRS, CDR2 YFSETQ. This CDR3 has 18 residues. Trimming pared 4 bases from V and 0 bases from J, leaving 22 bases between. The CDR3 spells CASSAHPSTGYYQETQYF. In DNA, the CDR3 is TGCGCCAGCAGCGCCCACCCCTCAACAGGGTACTACCAAGAGACCCAGTACTTC.

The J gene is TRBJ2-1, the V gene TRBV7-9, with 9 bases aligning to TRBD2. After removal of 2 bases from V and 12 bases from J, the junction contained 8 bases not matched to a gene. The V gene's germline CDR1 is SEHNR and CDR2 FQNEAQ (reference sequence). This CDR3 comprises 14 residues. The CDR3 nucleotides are TGTGCCAGCAGCTTACTAGCGGGGACTATCGGGCAGTTCTTC. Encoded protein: CASSLLAGTIGQFF.